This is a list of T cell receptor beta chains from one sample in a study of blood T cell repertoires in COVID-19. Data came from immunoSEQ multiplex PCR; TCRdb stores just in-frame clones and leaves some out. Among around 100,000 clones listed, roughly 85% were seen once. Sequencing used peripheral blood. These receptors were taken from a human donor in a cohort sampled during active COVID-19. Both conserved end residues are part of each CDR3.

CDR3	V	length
CASSSSSSGYGELFF	TRBV19	15
CASSFMAFAGRVGSPLHF	TRBV28	18
CASSFERVTGELFF	TRBV6-5	14
CASSPGMTSGRRDTQYF	TRBV3-1/TRBV3-2	17
CASSPGTSGFSYNEQFF	TRBV19	17
CATHAGPTGELFF	TRBV12-3/TRBV12-4	13
CASNERAGVSSYEQYF	TRBV6-1	16
CASSQESEGGALSEKLFF	TRBV3-1/TRBV3-2	18
CASSLERTMGYTF	TRBV7-8	13
CASSPRLLPNYGYTF	TRBV18	15
CASSQDGTGVYEQYF	TRBV4-3	15
CASSLFSGGANEQYF	TRBV5-6	15
CASSSDRGRYEQYF	TRBV7-2	14
CASLPGLSSYEQYF	TRBV2	14
CASNSGFAYNEQFF	TRBV7-9	14
CATSDFHGGGMEETQYF	TRBV24-1	17